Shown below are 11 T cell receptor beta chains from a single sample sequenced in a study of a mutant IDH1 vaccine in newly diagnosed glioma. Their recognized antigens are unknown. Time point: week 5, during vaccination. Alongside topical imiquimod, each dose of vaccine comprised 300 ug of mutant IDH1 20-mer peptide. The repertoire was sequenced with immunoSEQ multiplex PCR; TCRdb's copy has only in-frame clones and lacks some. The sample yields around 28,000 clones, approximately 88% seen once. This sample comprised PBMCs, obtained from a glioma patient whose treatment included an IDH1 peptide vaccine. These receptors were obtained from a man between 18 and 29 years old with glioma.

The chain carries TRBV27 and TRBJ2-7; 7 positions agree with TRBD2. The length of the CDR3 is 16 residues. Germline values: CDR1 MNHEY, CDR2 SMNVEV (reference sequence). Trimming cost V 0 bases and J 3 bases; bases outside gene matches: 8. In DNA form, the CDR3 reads TGTGCCAGCAGTTTATCGAGTGGCGGGAGAGGCTACGAGCAGTACTTC. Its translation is CASSLSSGGRGYEQYF.

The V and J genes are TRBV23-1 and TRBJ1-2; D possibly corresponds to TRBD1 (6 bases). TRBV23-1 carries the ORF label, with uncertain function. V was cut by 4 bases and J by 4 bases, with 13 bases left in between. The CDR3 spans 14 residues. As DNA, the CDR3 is TGCGCCAGCAGTCGACAGGCCAGCCTCTATGGCTACACCTTC. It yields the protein CASSRQASLYGYTF.

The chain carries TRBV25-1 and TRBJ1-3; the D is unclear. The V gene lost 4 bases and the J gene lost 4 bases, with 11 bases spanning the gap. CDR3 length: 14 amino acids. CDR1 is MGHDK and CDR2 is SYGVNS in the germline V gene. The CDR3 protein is CASSGIGSGNTIYF. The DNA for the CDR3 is TGTGCCAGCAGTGGCATAGGGTCCGGAAACACCATATATTTT.

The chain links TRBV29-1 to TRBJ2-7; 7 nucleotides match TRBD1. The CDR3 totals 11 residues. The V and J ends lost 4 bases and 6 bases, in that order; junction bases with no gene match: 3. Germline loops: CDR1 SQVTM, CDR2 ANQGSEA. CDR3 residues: CSVGDRVEQYF. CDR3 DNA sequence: TGCAGCGTTGGCGACAGGGTCGAGCAGTACTTC.

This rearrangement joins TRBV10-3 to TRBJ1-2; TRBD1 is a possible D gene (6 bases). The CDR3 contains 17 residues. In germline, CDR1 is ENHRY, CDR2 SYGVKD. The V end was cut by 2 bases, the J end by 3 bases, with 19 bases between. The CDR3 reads CAISERDGGVVYYGYTF. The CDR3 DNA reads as TGTGCCATCAGTGAGCGTGATGGGGGCGTCGTATACTATGGCTACACCTTC.

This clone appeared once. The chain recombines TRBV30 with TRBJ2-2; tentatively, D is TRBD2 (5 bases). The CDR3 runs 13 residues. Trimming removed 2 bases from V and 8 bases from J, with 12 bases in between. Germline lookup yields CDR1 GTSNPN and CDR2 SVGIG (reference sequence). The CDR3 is CAWSHGDVGELFF. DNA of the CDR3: TGTGCCTGGAGTCACGGGGATGTAGGGGAGCTGTTTTTT.

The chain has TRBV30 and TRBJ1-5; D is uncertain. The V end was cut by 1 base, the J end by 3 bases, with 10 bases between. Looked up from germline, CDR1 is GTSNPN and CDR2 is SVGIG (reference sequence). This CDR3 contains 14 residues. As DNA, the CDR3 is TGTGCCTGGAGTGCGCTGGCAGCCAATCAGCCCCAGCATTTT. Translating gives CAWSALAANQPQHF.

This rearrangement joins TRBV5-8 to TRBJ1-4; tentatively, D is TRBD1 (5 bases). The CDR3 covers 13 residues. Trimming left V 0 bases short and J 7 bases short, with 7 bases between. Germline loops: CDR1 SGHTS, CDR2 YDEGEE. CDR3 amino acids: CASSLVGTEKLFF. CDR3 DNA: TGTGCCAGCAGCTTGGTAGGGACTGAAAAACTGTTTTTT.

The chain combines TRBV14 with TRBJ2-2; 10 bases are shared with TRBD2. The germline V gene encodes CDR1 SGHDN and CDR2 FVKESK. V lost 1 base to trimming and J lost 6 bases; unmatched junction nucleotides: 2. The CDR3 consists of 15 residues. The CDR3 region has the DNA TGTGCCAGCAGCCAAGGGCTAGCGGGAGCCGGGGAGCTGTTTTTT. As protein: CASSQGLAGAGELFF. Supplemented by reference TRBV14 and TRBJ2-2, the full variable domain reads EAGVTQFPSHSVIEKGQTVTLRCDPISGHDNLYWYRRVMGKEIKFLLHFVKESKQDESGMPNNRFLAERTGGTYSTLKVQPAELEDSGVYFCASSQGLAGAGELFFGEGSRLTVL.

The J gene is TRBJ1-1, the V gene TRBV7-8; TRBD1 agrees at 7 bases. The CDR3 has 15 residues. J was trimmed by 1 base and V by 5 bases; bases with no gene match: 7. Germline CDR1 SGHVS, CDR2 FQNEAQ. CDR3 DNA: TGTGCCAGCAGCAAAAGGACAGGAGGGAACACTGAAGCTTTCTTT. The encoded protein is CASSKRTGGNTEAFF.

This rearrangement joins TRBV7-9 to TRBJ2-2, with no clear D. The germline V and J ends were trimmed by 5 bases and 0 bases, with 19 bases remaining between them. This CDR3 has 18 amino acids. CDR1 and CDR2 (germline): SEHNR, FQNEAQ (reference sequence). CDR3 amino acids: CASSPRSAYPSNTGELFF. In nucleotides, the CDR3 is TGTGCCAGCAGCCCCCGAAGTGCGTACCCGTCGAACACCGGGGAGCTGTTTTTT.